The rows below give T cell receptor beta chains drawn from one sample of a study of somatic mutations in cytotoxic T cells in rheumatoid arthritis. Sequencing was performed with immunoSEQ multiplex PCR; in TCRdb, only in-frame clones are kept and a portion is missing. The data hold 17,000 or so clones, with more than 60% observed a single time. Sequencing was done on a sample of CD8+ T cells sorted from blood. All receptors come from an adult with rheumatoid arthritis. The CDR3 runs from the conserved cysteine through the conserved F or W. Fields, in order: J gene, V gene, CDR3 protein.

TRBJ2-7	TRBV27	CASRSQRIGKQYF
TRBJ1-2	TRBV6-5	CASVPGGGLNYGYTF
TRBJ2-3	TRBV27	CASSVAGAIDTQYF
TRBJ2-3	TRBV19	CASSMWGPRELGTDTQYF
TRBJ2-7	TRBV18	CASSPSGIPSYEQYF
TRBJ2-7	TRBV7-9	CASSLSGAPYEQYF
TRBJ1-1	TRBV13	CASSSAGGGEAFF
TRBJ1-4	TRBV6-6	CASSREGKLFF
TRBJ2-1	TRBV11-2	CASSASGAYNEQFF
TRBJ2-7	TRBV27	CASSLWGGGGEQYF
TRBJ2-5	TRBV28	CASSPPGQGNQETQYF
TRBJ1-2	TRBV5-5	CASSLIPGQGAGYGYTF
TRBJ2-7	TRBV11-1	CASSPSAGQEFSYEQYF
TRBJ1-6	TRBV4-1	CASSQGRVWNSYNSPLHF
TRBJ2-1	TRBV19	CASSIAGGSYNEQFF
TRBJ1-2	TRBV4-1	CASSQVEGSGYTF
TRBJ1-5	TRBV30	CAWSSGQGVQPQHF
TRBJ2-7	TRBV2	CASGGNEQYF
TRBJ1-3	TRBV5-1	CASSTDRWSGNTIYF
TRBJ1-2	TRBV2	CASSGWGFDGYTF
TRBJ1-6	TRBV5-1	CASSLNGFNRDSPLHF
TRBJ2-7	TRBV6-1	CASDRGDEQYF